This TCR beta chain appears in the sequencing data of a study of Ad26.COV2.S vaccination and SARS-CoV-2 variants. Details on this clone: Antigen unknown.

The treatment here: roughly 18 received Ad26.COV2.S at low or high dose, single or two shots; 5 received placebo; per-sample allocation not given. Each sample was drawn 63 days after the first injection (of vaccine or placebo). Libraries were prepared by immunoSEQ multiplex PCR; TCRdb keeps only in-frame clonotypes and omits some of them. The sample holds fewer than 400,000 clones; about 90% are singletons and the top ten take 5% to 6.5%. Notes on the study in general: Recipients given vaccine exceeded placebo recipients in spike-specific TCR breadth.

Sequenced here: peripheral blood, sampled in a trial of Ad26.COV2.S vaccine versus placebo. The TCR originated in a person aged 18-60 years who received the Ad26.COV2.S COVID-19 vaccine or a placebo.

CDR3 in amino acids: CAGTGGTGDTQYF. As DNA, the CDR3 is TGCGCCGGTACGGGGGGAACGGGAGATACGCAGTATTTT. The chain carries TRBV23-1 and TRBJ2-3; the match to TRBD2 covers 7 bases. TRBV23-1 is filed as an ORF, its function uncertain. V lost 11 bases, J lost 5 bases, and 10 bases stayed unmatched. This CDR3 has 13 amino acids.